This T cell receptor (beta chain) was sequenced for a study of cytomegalovirus exposure and HLA in healthy donors (dated by TCRdb to the late 2010s). With regard to the full study: An earlier analysis of some 600 of the donors reported approximately 280 Gb of sequence data and around 120 million unique TCR beta sequences obtained from roughly 180 million T cells. About 300 gigabases of sequencing data and tens of millions of unique TCR sequences were included in an early release covering roughly 600 HLA-typed donors. Of the roughly 400 genotyped donors, about 84% fell in the genetic ancestry cluster associated with self-reported Caucasian donors. The study aimed to test whether signatures of past pathogen exposure could be identified by cataloging public T cell receptors. The T cell repertoires of several hundred subjects were profiled by immunosequencing and related to cytomegalovirus serostatus. In addition to the first cohort of approximately 650 subjects, a separate validation cohort of approximately 130 different subjects was used. The study combined high-throughput TCR immunosequencing, statistical association of individual TCRs with disease status, and machine learning to predict cytomegalovirus infection status. To study patterns of TCR occurrence, a later analysis re-analyzed previously published TCR beta repertoires from around 670 donors and added high-resolution HLA genotyping. The later analysis used no new phenotypic data to find candidate immune exposures, relying instead on TCR beta sequences and their occurrence across donors. An earlier analysis of 587 of the donors used high-throughput TCR beta sequencing to judge whether each TCR beta V gene segment behaved as functional or pseudogenic. Donor age, sex, ethnicity and CMV serostatus were compiled alongside the repertoire data. A later genetic analysis used genome-wide SNP genotypes for about 65% of the 666 donors, treating that subset as a discovery cohort. All discovery cohort repertoires had been generated on a single sequencing platform. Both class I and class II loci were covered by HLA typing, at four-digit resolution. The number of typed donors differed by locus: about 620-630 for A, B, C, DRB1 and DQB1; roughly 510 for DQA1; 606 for DPA1; and roughly 450 for DPB1. Roughly 5 DR-DQ haplotypes were handled as single units for association and clustering, since linkage in the cohort was strong. Among a few hundred genotyped donors of the cohort, an average of about 240,000 unique TCR beta nucleotide sequences were sequenced per donor, around 18% of them non-productive. Study-wide conclusions, independent of this receptor: In vitro tests confirmed that a few of the cytomegalovirus-associated TCR beta chains recognize cytomegalovirus antigens. A further reported finding was that TCR beta sequences accurately predicted the HLA-A and HLA-B alleles for most subjects in the first cohort. A later analysis found that most CMV-associated TCR beta chains appeared HLA-restricted, with HLA associations seemingly driven largely by CMV exposure. A later genetic analysis reported fewer N-insertions in productive TCRs among donors in an Asian-associated ancestry cluster than the roughly 620-donor mean. When HLA alleles, especially DR and DQ, strongly co-occurred, TCR associations were difficult to assign to individual alleles. Linkage disequilibrium might explain the correlated functional status among segregating V segments, but an unknown experimental factor could not be ruled out. In a later genetic analysis, a missense DCLRE1C variant was associated with V-gene and J-gene trimming of TCR beta chains, and the association was replicated in an independent cohort. The authors suggested that the approach could potentially be extended to other disease states and immunological phenotypes. An earlier analysis of some 590 of the donors showed that most TCR beta V segments appeared in productive rearrangements either about 87% or about 30% of the time, which broadly matched IMGT annotations. Because counts were too low, about 17 rarely observed V segments, including chromosome 9 orphons, were excluded from the earlier analysis of 587 of the donors. Only TCR beta chains were sequenced in this cohort, and the absence of alpha or paired-chain data limited detectable features. Because HLA typing was unavailable for some donors at each locus, only the typed subset was used in association tests. The only immune exposure information available for the cohort was CMV serostatus. A later analysis found that TCR association rates varied across HLA loci, with DRB1 alleles showing the most associated TCRs and HLA-C alleles the fewest. In both the original and validation cohorts, the classifier was reported to diagnose cytomegalovirus status with high specificity and sensitivity. Most TCR sequences were observed very rarely across donors, whereas some public TCRs were present in many individuals. A later analysis reported that several top co-occurrence clusters appeared linked to parvovirus B19, influenza, CMV and Epstein-Barr virus. Compared with equally common non-associated chains, HLA-associated TCR beta chains in a later analysis were more clonally expanded and had lower generation probabilities. A later analysis associated 16,951 TCR beta sequences with specific HLA alleles at a false discovery rate of 0.05. Presence/absence analyses assumed roughly uniform sequencing depth across donors, an assumption that may not hold. A group of highly shared sequence variants was considered likely to be a technical artifact of the sequencing pipeline. In the study, roughly 160 TCR beta chains were listed as associated with cytomegalovirus. Some IMGT-functional V segments, including TRBV6-2 and TRBV6-3, could not be distinguished by the 87-base-pair reads and were therefore excluded.

The cohort was made up of approximately 670 healthy bone marrow donors. At the time of sampling, every cohort member was nominally healthy, though immune exposures that went unrecorded were likely present. The donor tested CMV seropositive and was one of the 289 seropositive cohort members. Each donor provided a peripheral blood sample, and peripheral blood mononuclear cells were used for TCR beta sequencing. The Qiagen DNeasy Blood Extraction Kit was used to extract genomic DNA from the blood cell samples. A note on this clone: Its antigen is not yet known. The sample holds no much larger clone one base away, and base qualities are not on file.

Trimming leaves V shorter by 5 bases and J shorter by 5 bases, with the junction holding 8 bases beyond the gene matches. From its cysteine to its phenylalanine, the CDR3 spans 14 amino acids. The only DNA kept is the CDR3, 42 bases in frame from the first base. Via the germline V gene, CDR1 is MDHEN and CDR2 SYDVKM. The library was prepared using the immunoSEQ multiplex PCR assay. For the multiplex PCR, a mixture combining 60 forward primers for TCR Vbeta segments and 13 reverse primers for TCR Jbeta segments was used. The CDR3 region of rearranged TCR beta genes was amplified from genomic DNA with a multiplex PCR assay. The amplified TCR beta libraries were sequenced on the Illumina HiSeq System as 87-base-pair reads. Turning to the authors' computational methods: Across the roughly 600 repertoires, a later analysis counted 80 million or so unique TCR beta chains, roughly 11 million of which were shared by at least two donors. Raw reads were error-corrected and collapsed into unique sequences with a nearest-neighbor algorithm that merged closely related sequences to remove PCR and sequencing errors. V, D and J gene segments were assigned by aligning CDR3 sequences to IMGT reference sequences. Each retained sequence needed at least a six-nucleotide match to both a V gene segment and a J gene segment. A rearrangement counted as productive if the CDR3 had no stop codons and remained in frame with V and J, and every other rearrangement counted as non-productive. Following IMGT convention, CDR3 was defined as the stretch from the second conserved V-encoded cysteine to the conserved J-encoded phenylalanine. The earlier analysis of some 540 of the donors excluded any sequence lacking an unambiguous match to a single V gene segment. In an earlier analysis of approximately 590 of the donors, a V segment was called functional when productive rearrangements were above 56.7%, and segregating when the standard deviation between donors exceeded 5%. A statistical classification framework was developed to diagnose cytomegalovirus status using the catalog of TCR beta chain sequences. In a later analysis, TCR nucleotide sequences were compared against IMGT/GENE-DB human TR gene sequences so that V and J genes could be assigned. In a later analysis, CDR3 sequences and most-parsimonious VDJ recombination scenarios were assigned using the TCRdist pipeline. In a later analysis, every TCR beta chain was defined by the combination of its CDR3 amino acid sequence and its V-gene family, and reads without a unique V-gene family were dropped. As a way to deal with suspected cross-contamination and a sequencing artifact, a later analysis dropped roughly 600 nucleotide sequences that were highly shared and had low generation probability. For each public chain, a later analysis derived a clonal expansion index from normalized ranks of inferred template counts within each repertoire. Generation probabilities in a later analysis came from a VDJ recombination model fitted to out-of-frame rearrangements, and those results were checked against IGoR. A later analysis scored TCR-TCR, TCR-HLA and TCR-CMV co-occurrence with hypergeometric tests, applying a repertoire-size bias correction to TCR pairs. A later analysis estimated false discovery rates by permuting HLA or CMV assignments 20 times. In a later analysis, co-occurring TCRs were grouped using DBSCAN, and TCRdist sequence similarity was added for clustering within HLA-allele-positive subsets. Co-occurrence clustering excluded repertoires with fewer than 30,000 or more than 120,000 public chains, plus five with anomalous nucleotide sharing. Sourced from immuneACCESS, this table was stored by TCRdb with only in-frame sequences that have V and J called. A share of the clones is absent; for the studies checked, an unresolved V gene accounts for under half, and the remainder has no known explanation. D and trimming were read from the DNA, whereas the V and J calls and clone size are those reported in that table. For this sample there are some 170,000 clones; 75% to 85% appear just once. The ten most abundant clones make up less than 1% of the sample.

The chain joins TRBV28 to TRBJ1-1; 7 central nucleotides agree with TRBD1. The sequenced sample was PBMCs. This TCR was sampled from a girl between 2 and 10 years old in good health and CMV-seropositive. The DNA sequence follows: TGTGCCAGCAGTCCCCGCCAGGACAGGACTGAAGCTTTCTTT. Translated, it reads CASSPRQDRTEAFF.